What follows is one T cell receptor (beta chain) and its context. Its antigen is currently not known. Base qualities are not provided; no much larger clone lies one nucleotide away. Other nucleotide sequences from this sample produce the same CDR3. Donors were healthy HIV-negative adults with no recently reported acute infections or vaccinations. Every donor was a Caucasian adult living in Nashville, Tennessee, USA. CD4+ T cells were enriched by magnetic negative selection, after which naive cells were positively selected on CD45RA and the negative fraction was taken as the memory subset. After blood collection by leukapheresis, PBMCs were isolated using Ficoll-Histopaque density gradient centrifugation and then cryopreserved in the vapor phase of liquid nitrogen. Purity and quantity of every magnetically sorted T cell population were checked by analytical flow cytometry. Genomic DNA was isolated from every sorted fraction and measured by UV absorbance on a Nanodrop 2000c.

CDR1 SGDLS and CDR2 YYNGEE are derived from the germline V gene. For this chain, trimming is 0 bases at the V end and 3 bases at the J end, and the number of junction bases without a gene match is 3. Its CDR3 holds 15 amino acids, cysteine through phenylalanine. Of the read, only the CDR3 DNA is kept; its 45 bases are in frame from base 1. The sample is drawn from a study of shared clonotypes between healthy human individuals (dated by TCRdb to 2019 to 2021). Regarding the research as a whole: The cohort included three men and a couple of women between 18 and 49 years of age. For each donor, CD4 naive and CD4 memory were each run on three plates, CD8 naive on two plates, and CD8 memory on one plate. The study deeply sequenced blood TCR repertoires of roughly five healthy adults to estimate repertoire size and the extent of clonotype sharing between individuals. To increase sequencing depth and limit assay-specific biases, TCR repertoire library preparation and sequencing were carried out by different laboratories using diverse techniques. Between about 0.94 and 8.9 billion PBMCs per donor were obtained by leukapheresis. Here is what the overall study found, with its caveats: Based on pairwise subsampling, the degree of clonotype sharing among donors was expected to be affected by sequencing depth. The genetic and exposure-history diversity represented was limited by the small number of donors. When several donors were compared, the shared fraction of clonotypes was about 5% for naive CD4, less than 4% for naive CD8, 2% to 2.5% for memory CD4, and less than 0.45% for memory CD8. Compared with non-shared clonotypes, the clonotypes found in all four sorted-subset donors had higher generation probabilities. Only blood was sampled, and tissue TCR repertoires likely differ from those in blood. Larger estimated clonotype richness was generally found for naive subsets than for memory subsets. Even with the large sequencing depth, rarefaction of the sorted-subset datasets indicated that sequencing was incomplete.

Using the deep immunoSEQ assay, TCR CDR3 regions were amplified from genomic DNA by multiplex PCR. Genomic DNA extracted from each cell subset was distributed evenly over all wells of several immunoSEQ 96-well plates, and each plate served as one replicate. For sorted subsets, approximately 0.2 ug of genomic DNA, equivalent to around 31,000 T cell genomes, went into each replicate PCR. Purified libraries were measured with a Qubit 3.0 fluorometer, size-checked on a Bioanalyzer 2100, and measured again with the KAPA Library Quantification kit. Every immunoSEQ 96-well plate was sequenced on a separate single-read 150-cycle Illumina NextSeq 550 flow cell. The source study handled its data this way. Because the immunoSEQ output held only junctional sequences and lacked quality scores, the filtering could not match the filtering applied to full-length reads. Sequences were annotated with PyIR, a Python wrapper for IgBLAST v1.9, using IMGT germline references to assign V/J genes and CDR3. Reads with weak V/J assignments (E-value above 1e-6), missing CDR3, stop codons, out-of-frame junctions, or ambiguous translated residues were removed. V3J clonotypes were defined as sequences sharing an identical inferred V gene, J gene, and CDR3 amino acid sequence. Percentage overlap between repertoires was computed as shared unique clonotypes divided by the size of the smaller repertoire. Three approaches were used to assess repertoire richness: RTK rarefaction, the Chao1 estimator, and Recon v2.1 estimates of unobserved clonotypes. Generation probabilities were computed with OLGA for all TCRbeta clonotypes obtained by the gDNA method from several donors. Imported from immuneACCESS, the table was reduced by TCRdb to in-frame sequences with V and J called. These copies leave out some clones; in studies compared against another copy, an unresolved V gene accounts for under half, and the cause of the remainder is not known. V and J calls and clone size are as listed in that table; D and trimming were resolved from the DNA. A total of fewer than 1.8 million clones appear in this sample, about 98.5% of them only once. About 0.4% of the sample is in the top ten clones.

The receptor was derived from a man aged 25-45 years in good health. The specimen sequenced was naive CD4+ T cells sorted from blood. The cell subset or site label, as the study defines it: CD45RA+ positively selected. The chain is made from TRBV9 and TRBJ2-3, and TRBD2 matches 8 of the central bases. The DNA sequence is given as TGTGCCAGCAGCGTAGGCGGCGGGAGGACAGATACGCAGTATTTT. It translates to CASSVGGGRTDTQYF.